The 4 T cell receptor beta chains below were found in one sample sequenced in a study of cytomegalovirus exposure and HLA in healthy donors. The PCR used 60 Vbeta and 13 Jbeta primers. TCRdb keeps only in-frame clones here, not all; method: immunoSEQ multiplex PCR. The sample holds around 100,000 clones, around four fifths seen once. Sample: PBMCs. Source of these receptors: a male donor in good health and CMV-seropositive.

This chain uses TRBV27 with TRBJ2-3; possibly TRBD1 for D (6 bases). Germline loops: CDR1 MNHEY, CDR2 SMNVEV (reference sequence). This CDR3 is built from 16 residues. V gave up 3 bases and J gave up 0 bases, with 13 bases separating them. The CDR3 bases are TGTGCCAGCAGTTTGGGACAAACCCCTAGCACAGATACGCAGTATTTT. Translated: CASSLGQTPSTDTQYF.

J is TRBJ1-3 and V is TRBV7-6; D is unresolved. V lost 5 bases and J lost 0, with 14 bases in between. Germline V gives CDR1 SGHVS, CDR2 FNYEAQ. CDR3 length: 16 residues. The CDR3: CASSDWRGTSGNTIYF. The CDR3 coding sequence is TGTGCCAGCAGCGATTGGAGAGGTACCTCTGGAAACACCATATATTTT.

This clone was seen only a few times. The chain has TRBV14 and TRBJ1-3; 9 bases align to TRBD1. Germline V gene sequence: CDR1 SGHDN, CDR2 FVKESK. The CDR3 sequence is 18 residues long. With V trimmed by 5 bases and J by 2 bases, 13 bases remained unmatched. The CDR3 region has the DNA TGTGCCAGCAGCTACAACAGGGGGCCGCCTCCTCCTGGAAACACCATATATTTT. It specifies CASSYNRGPPPPGNTIYF.

This clone turned up a few times. The chain has TRBV6-5 and TRBJ1-2; 11 bases align to TRBD1. The CDR3 is 15 residues long. The trim removed 5 bases at V and 9 bases at J, leaving 11 bases unmatched. The germline CDR1 and CDR2 sequences are MNHEY and SVGAGI. For the CDR3, the DNA is TGTGCCAGCAGTCCGGGACAGGGGGTCTTAACTCGCTACACCTTC. This codes for CASSPGQGVLTRYTF.